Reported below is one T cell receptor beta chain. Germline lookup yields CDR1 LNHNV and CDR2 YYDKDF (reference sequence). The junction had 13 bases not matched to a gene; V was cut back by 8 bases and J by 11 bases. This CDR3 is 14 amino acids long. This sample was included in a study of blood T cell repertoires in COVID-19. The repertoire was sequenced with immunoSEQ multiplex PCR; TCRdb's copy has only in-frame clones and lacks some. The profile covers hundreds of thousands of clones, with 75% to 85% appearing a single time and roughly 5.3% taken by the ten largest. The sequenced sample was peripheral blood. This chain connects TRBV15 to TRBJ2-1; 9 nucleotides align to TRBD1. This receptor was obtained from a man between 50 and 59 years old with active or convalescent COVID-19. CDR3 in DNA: TGTGCCACCTCCACAGGGGGCGTCCTATTGAAGCAGTTCTTC. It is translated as CATSTGGVLLKQFF.